Presented here are 5 T cell receptor beta chains from one specimen sequenced in a study of T cells expressing NK-cell markers (dated by TCRdb to 2019 to 2021). The protocol used for the library was 5' RACE. TCRdb shows the sequencer as Illumina HiSeq 2000. TCRdb reprocessed the reads, and each CDR3 protein sequence is entered once, without DNA. The sample's own table lists about 30,000 distinct CDR3 sequences. The ten top clones hold about 60% of the sample. Sequencing was done on a sample of blood T cells: a sorted CD56 or NKG2C T cell subset, CD4+ or CD8+ T cells, or bulk PBMC T cells (not recorded which). Receptor source: a woman between 18 and 70 years old in good health.

The CDR3 sequence: CSVVPAGLGDTQYF. The J gene is TRBJ2-3, the V gene TRBV29-1; TCRdb picks TRBD2, but there is no DNA to check that call. Germline CDR1 reads SQVTM; CDR2 reads ANQGSEA. This CDR3 region has 14 residues.

This chain uses TRBV19 with TRBJ2-1. The CDR3 totals 14 residues. CDR1 and CDR2 from the germline V gene are LNHDA and SQIVND (reference sequence). The CDR3 sequence: CASSARVNYNEQFF.

The rearrangement links TRBV4-2 to TRBJ2-3; TCRdb returns TRBD2, unconfirmable since there is no DNA. Looked up from germline, CDR1 is LGHNA and CDR2 is YNFKEQ. The CDR3 has 16 amino acids. CDR3 residues: CASSQSTSGGADTQYF.

The chain employs TRBV7-9 and TRBJ2-3; TCRdb lists TRBD2, though no DNA is available to test this call. The CDR3 covers 16 residues. CDR1 is SEHNR and CDR2 is FQNEAQ in the germline V gene (reference sequence). The CDR3 loop is CASSPPVGREGDTQYF.

The chain recombines TRBV27 with TRBJ1-1; TCRdb's D call of TRBD1 is untestable without DNA. The germline V gene encodes CDR1 MNHEY and CDR2 SMNVEV (reference sequence). The CDR3 has 14 amino acids. CDR3 loop: CASSLYRGNTEAFF.